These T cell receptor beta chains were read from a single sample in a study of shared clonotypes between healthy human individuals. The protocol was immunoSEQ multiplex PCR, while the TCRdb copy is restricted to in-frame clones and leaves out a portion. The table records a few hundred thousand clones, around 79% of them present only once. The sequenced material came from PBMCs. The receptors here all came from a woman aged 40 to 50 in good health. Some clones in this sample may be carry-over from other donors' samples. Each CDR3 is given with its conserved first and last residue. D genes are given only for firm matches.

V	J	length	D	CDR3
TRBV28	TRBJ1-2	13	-	CASSLVSFYGYTF
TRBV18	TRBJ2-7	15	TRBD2	CASSPGLAGSYEQYF
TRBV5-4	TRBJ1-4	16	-	CASSQGGGATNEKLFF
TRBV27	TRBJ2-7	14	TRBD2	CASRPSGTPYEQYF
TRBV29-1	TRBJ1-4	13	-	CSVGWAGVEKLFF
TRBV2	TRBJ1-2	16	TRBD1	CASSVGRGTGSNGYTF
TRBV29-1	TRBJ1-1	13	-	CSANRILNTEAFF
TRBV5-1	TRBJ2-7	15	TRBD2	CASSDGLAGFDEQYF
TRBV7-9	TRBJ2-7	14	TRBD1	CASSERQGAYEQYF
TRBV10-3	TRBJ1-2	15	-	CAISDPGMSNYGYTF
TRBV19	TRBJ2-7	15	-	CASSIREGRGWEQYF
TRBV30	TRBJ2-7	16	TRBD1	CAWSGLGTGELGEQYF
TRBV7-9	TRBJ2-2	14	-	CASSSTIHTGELFF
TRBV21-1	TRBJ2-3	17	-	CASSKDETSGGTDTQYF
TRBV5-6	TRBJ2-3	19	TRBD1	CASSLEGQTSRPSTDTQYF
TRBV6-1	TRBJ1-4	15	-	CASSEVPVLVEKLFF
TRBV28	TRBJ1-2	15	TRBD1	CASSFFDRESYGYTF
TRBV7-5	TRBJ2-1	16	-	CVRSFPPSGRASEQFF
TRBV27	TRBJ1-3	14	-	CASSPGFSGNTIYF
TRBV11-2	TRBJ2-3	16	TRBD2	CASSLGAGGGTDTQYF
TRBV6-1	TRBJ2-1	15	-	CASSARILSYNEQFF
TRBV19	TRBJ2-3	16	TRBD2	CASSPLSGRDTDTQYF
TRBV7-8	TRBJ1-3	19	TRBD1	CASSPNIRTGALVGNTIYF
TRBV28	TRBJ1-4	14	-	CASESQSTNEKLFF
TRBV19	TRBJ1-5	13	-	CASSIQVNQPQHF
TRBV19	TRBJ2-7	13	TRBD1	CASSRQGSYEQYF
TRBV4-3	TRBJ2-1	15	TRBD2	CASSQDRLAGDEQFF
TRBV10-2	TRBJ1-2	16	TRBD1	CASSGPPGQGVYGYTF
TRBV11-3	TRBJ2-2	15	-	CASSLTPGDTGELFF
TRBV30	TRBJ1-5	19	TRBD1	CAWSPGPGQLKYSNQPQHF
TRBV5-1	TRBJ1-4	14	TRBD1	CASSTGQGREKLFF
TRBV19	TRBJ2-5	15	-	CASSSQGLPQETQYF
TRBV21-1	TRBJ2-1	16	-	CASRPVAGLADNEQFF
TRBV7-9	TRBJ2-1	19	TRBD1	CASSPLGPKGDRLGDEQFF
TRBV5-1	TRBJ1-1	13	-	CASSLMGPNEAFF
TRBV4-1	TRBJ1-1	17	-	CASSQLSLLISNTEAFF
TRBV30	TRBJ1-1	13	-	CAWDRNENTEAFF
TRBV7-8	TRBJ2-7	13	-	CASSLQNSDEQYF
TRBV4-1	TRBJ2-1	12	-	CASSQLDNEQFF
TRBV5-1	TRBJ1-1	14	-	CASSLETGGTEAFF
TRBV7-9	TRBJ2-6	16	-	CASSLGLGSGANVLTF
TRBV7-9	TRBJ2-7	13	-	CASSPSGVYEQYF
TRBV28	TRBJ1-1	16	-	CASSLVLRGAGTEAFF
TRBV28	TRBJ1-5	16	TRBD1	CASSLLGRGQDQPQHF
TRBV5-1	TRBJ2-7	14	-	CASSLWQGAYEQYF
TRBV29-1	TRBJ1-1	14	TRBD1	CSVANRDSFLEAFF
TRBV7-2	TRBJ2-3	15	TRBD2	CASSPIAGFPDTQYF
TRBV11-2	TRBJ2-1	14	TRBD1	CASSPRQGPWEQFF
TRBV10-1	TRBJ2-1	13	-	CASSESGRELQFF
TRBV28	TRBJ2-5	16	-	CASSSPDPNNQETQYF
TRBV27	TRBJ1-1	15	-	CASSRPGPMNTEAFF
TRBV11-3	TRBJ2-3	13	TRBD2	CASSLAVAGTQYF
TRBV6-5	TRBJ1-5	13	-	CASTARRGQPQHF
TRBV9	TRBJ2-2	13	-	CASSVATGWELFF
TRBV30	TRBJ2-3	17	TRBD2	CAWSDPRLAGGLDTQYF
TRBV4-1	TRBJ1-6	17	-	CASSQVDLISYNSPLHF
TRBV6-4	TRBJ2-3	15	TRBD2	CASSEASGHTDTQYF
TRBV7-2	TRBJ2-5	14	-	CASSLAGVWETQYF